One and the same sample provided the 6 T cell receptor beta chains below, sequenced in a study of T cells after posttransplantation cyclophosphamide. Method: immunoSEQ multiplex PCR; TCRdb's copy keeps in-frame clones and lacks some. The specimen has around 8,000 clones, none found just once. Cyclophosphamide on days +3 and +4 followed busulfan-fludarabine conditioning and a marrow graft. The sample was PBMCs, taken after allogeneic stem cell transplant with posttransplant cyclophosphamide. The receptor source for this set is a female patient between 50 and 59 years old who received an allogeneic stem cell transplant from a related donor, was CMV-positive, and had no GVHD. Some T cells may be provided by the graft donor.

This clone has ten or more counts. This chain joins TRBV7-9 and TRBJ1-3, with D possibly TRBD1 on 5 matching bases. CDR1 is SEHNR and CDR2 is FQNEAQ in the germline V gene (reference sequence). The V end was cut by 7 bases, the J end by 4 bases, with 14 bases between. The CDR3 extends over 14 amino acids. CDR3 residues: CASTSERGGNTIYF. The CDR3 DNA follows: TGTGCCAGCACCTCGGAGAGGGGAGGAAACACCATATATTTT.

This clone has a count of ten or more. CDR3 coding DNA: TGTGCCAGCAGCGGGGTGGATAGCGTTTCCTACGAGCAGTACTTC. It is translated as CASSGVDSVSYEQYF. The chain uses TRBV7-2 and TRBJ2-7, with D possibly TRBD2 on 5 matching bases. This CDR3 region has 15 residues. Trimming removed 5 bases from V and 1 base from J, with 15 bases in between. CDR1 is SGHTA, CDR2 FQGNSA, per germline.

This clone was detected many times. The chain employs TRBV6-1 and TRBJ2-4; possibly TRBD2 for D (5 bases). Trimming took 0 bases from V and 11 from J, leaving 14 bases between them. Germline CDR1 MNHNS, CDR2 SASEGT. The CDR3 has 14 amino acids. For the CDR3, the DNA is TGTGCCAGCAGTGAAGCGGGCCGGGGTAACGTTCAGTACTTC. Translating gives CASSEAGRGNVQYF.

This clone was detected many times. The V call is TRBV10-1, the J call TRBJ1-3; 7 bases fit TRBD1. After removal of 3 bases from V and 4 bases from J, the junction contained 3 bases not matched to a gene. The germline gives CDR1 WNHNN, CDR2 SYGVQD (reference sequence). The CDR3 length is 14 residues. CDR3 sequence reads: CASSDGTVGNTIYF. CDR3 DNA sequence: TGCGCCAGCAGTGACGGGACAGTCGGAAACACCATATATTTT.

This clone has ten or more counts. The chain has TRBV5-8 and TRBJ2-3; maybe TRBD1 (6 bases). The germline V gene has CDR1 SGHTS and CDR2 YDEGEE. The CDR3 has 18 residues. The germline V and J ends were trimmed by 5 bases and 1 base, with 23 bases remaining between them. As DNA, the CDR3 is TGTGCCAGCAGTTTCCCGGGACACCCGCATTTTGGCACAGATACGCAGTATTTT. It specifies CASSFPGHPHFGTDTQYF.

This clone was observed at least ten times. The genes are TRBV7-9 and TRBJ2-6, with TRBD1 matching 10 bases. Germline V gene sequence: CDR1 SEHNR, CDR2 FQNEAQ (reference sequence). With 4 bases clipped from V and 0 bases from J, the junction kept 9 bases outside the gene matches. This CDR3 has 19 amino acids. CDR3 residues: CASSYGTGEIGSGANVLTF. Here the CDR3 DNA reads TGTGCCAGCAGCTACGGGACAGGGGAAATTGGCTCTGGGGCCAACGTCCTGACTTTC.